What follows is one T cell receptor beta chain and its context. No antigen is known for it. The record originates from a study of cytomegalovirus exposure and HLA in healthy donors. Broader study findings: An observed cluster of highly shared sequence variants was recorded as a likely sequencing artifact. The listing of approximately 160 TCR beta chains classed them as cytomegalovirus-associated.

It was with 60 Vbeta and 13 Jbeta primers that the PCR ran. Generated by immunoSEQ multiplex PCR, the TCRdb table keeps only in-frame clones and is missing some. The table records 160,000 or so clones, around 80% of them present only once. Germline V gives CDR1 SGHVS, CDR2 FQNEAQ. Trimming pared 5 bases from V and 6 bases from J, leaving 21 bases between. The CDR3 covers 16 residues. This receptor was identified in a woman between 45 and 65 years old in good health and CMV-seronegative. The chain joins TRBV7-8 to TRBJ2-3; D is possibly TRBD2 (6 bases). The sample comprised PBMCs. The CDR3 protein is CASSPAGQRIVDTQYF. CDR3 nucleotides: TGTGCCAGCAGCCCAGCGGGCCAGCGGATAGTTGATACGCAGTATTTT.